A single sample gave rise to the 3 T cell receptor beta chains below, sequenced in a study of cytomegalovirus exposure and HLA in healthy donors. PCR was performed using 60 Vbeta and 13 Jbeta primers. Profiled with immunoSEQ multiplex PCR; TCRdb holds only in-frame clones, not every one. The sample consists of approximately 89,000 clones, about three fifths of them appearing once. Sequenced sample: PBMCs. The source is a young woman in good health and CMV-seropositive.

This clone appeared a few times. The chain is built from TRBV29-1 and TRBJ2-7; the D is unclear. The CDR3 has 16 amino acids. Trimming cost V 3 bases and J 0 bases, with 18 bases left between them. The germline V gene encodes CDR1 SQVTM and CDR2 ANQGSEA. The CDR3 DNA sequence: TGCAGCGTTGATTATTCGCAGATTAATTTCTCCTACGAGCAGTACTTC. It codes for CSVDYSQINFSYEQYF.

By sample share, this clone is medium-sized. This chain links TRBV5-4 with TRBJ1-4, with 10 bases identical to TRBD1. Germline-derived CDR1 and CDR2 are SGHNT and YYREEE (reference sequence). V lost 4 bases, J lost 9 bases, and 9 bases stayed unmatched. CDR3 length: 15 amino acids. The CDR3 DNA reads TGTGCCAGCAGCCTGTCGGGACAGGGGTTGCAAAAACTGTTTTTT. It is translated as CASSLSGQGLQKLFF.

This chain joins TRBV4-1 and TRBJ2-1, with 7 bases matching TRBD2. The germline CDR1 and CDR2 sequences are MGHRA and YSYEKL. V lost 1 base, J lost 3 bases, and 6 bases stayed unmatched. This CDR3 is built from 16 residues. The CDR3 DNA is TGCGCCAGCAGCCAAGGGCAGACTAGCTACTACAATGAGCAGTTCTTC. As protein: CASSQGQTSYYNEQFF.